A selection of T cell receptor beta chains follows, all from one sample in a study of cytomegalovirus exposure and HLA in healthy donors. The protocol was immunoSEQ multiplex PCR, while the TCRdb copy is restricted to in-frame clones and leaves out a portion. The sample shows some 110,000 clones, around 80% of them seen only once. Specimen: PBMCs. These receptor sequences come from a man aged 25-45 years in good health and CMV-seronegative. Both conserved end residues are part of each CDR3. A D gene is named only where the DNA matches it firmly. Rows give clone size only sometimes, using once, few, many, or a class for an expanded clone.

>TRBJ1-1|TRBD1|NA|TRBV6-6
TGTGCCAGCAGTTACCCGCAGGGGGTTCAAGATGAAGCTTTCTTT
CASSYPQGVQDEAFF
>TRBJ1-4|TRBD1|NA|TRBV5-1
TGCGCCAGCAGCTTGGGACAGGGGAATGAAAAACTGTTTTTT
CASSLGQGNEKLFF
>TRBJ1-2|NA|once|TRBV6-5
TGTGCCAGCAGTTACAAGGACGGACCTATATGGAGGTACCCCTTC
CASSYKDGPIWRYPF
>TRBJ1-2|NA|NA|TRBV30
TGTGCCTGGGTTACAGGAGATTGGGGCTACACCTTC
CAWVTGDWGYTF
>TRBJ2-3|TRBD1|NA|TRBV19
TGTGCCAGTAGTATCACGGACAGGCCAGATACGCAGTATTTT
CASSITDRPDTQYF
>TRBJ1-3|NA|NA|TRBV7-9
TGTGCCAGCAGCCCGCGTCTCGGGGAAAACTCTGGAAACACCATATATTTT
CASSPRLGENSGNTIYF
>TRBJ1-2|NA|NA|TRBV4-3
TGCGCCAGCAGCCAAGGGACCGGGGGGCTGGACTATGGCTACACCTTC
CASSQGTGGLDYGYTF
>TRBJ2-3|NA|NA|TRBV4-1
TGCGCCAGCAGCCAAGGCAGGGACACAGATACGCAGTATTTT
CASSQGRDTDTQYF
>TRBJ1-3|NA|few|TRBV4-1
TGCGCCAGCAGGGTCGGGTCTCTCTCGGACACCATATATTTT
CASRVGSLSDTIYF
>TRBJ1-1|NA|NA|TRBV5-1
TGCGCCAGCAGCTTGGGTCCATCCAACACTGAAGCTTTCTTT
CASSLGPSNTEAFF
>TRBJ1-2|TRBD1|NA|TRBV18
TGTGCCAGCTCACCGACGAGACAGGGCCAGGGCTACACCTTC
CASSPTRQGQGYTF
>TRBJ1-6|TRBD1|NA|TRBV5-4
TGTGCCAGCAGCAGGACAGGGGCTAATTCACCCCTCCACTTT
CASSRTGANSPLHF
>TRBJ1-3|NA|NA|TRBV11-2
TGTGCCAGCAGCTTTCTTTCGGGGGGCCTCTCTGGAAACACCATATATTTT
CASSFLSGGLSGNTIYF
>TRBJ2-3|NA|once|TRBV20-1
TGCAGTGCTAGCGGTCCAGATACGCAGTATTTT
CSASGPDTQYF
>TRBJ1-5|NA|NA|TRBV7-9
TGTTCCAGCAGCTTACGGGATCAGCCCCAGCATTTT
CSSSLRDQPQHF
>TRBJ1-1|TRBD1|NA|TRBV28
TGTGCCAGCGGACAGGGGAACGATGGTGAAGCTTTCTTT
CASGQGNDGEAFF
>TRBJ2-2|NA|NA|TRBV12-5
TGTGCTAGTGGTTTGTCACGCTGGGGGCGACGGTCGAACACCGGGGAGCTGTTTTTT
CASGLSRWGRRSNTGELFF
>TRBJ2-7|NA|NA|TRBV7-9
TGTGCCAGCAGCTTACGACAGGATGAGCAGTACTTC
CASSLRQDEQYF
>TRBJ2-2|NA|once|TRBV5-1
TGCGCCAGCTCCAGCACCGGGGAGCTGTTTTTT
CASSSTGELFF
>TRBJ2-7|TRBD2|NA|TRBV7-9
TGTGCCAGCAGCAAAAACGGGGGGGCCTTCGAGCAGTACTTC
CASSKNGGAFEQYF
>TRBJ1-2|NA|NA|TRBV21-1
TGTGCCAGCAGATCCCAGGTCTTCTATGGCTACACCTTC
CASRSQVFYGYTF
>TRBJ1-5|NA|NA|TRBV18
TGTGCCAGCTCACCGGACACCTATCAGCCCCAGCATTTT
CASSPDTYQPQHF
>TRBJ1-1|NA|NA|TRBV29-1
TGCAGCGTTGAGATGGGGAGGGCCGCTAAGAACACTGAAGCTTTCTTT
CSVEMGRAAKNTEAFF
>TRBJ1-1|TRBD1|once|TRBV29-1
TGCAGCGTTGAAGGGGGGACAGCGAACACTGAAGCTTTCTTT
CSVEGGTANTEAFF
>TRBJ2-5|TRBD1|NA|TRBV4-1
TGCGCCAGCAGCCAAGACTGGGACAGAGGGGAGACCCAGTACTTC
CASSQDWDRGETQYF
>TRBJ1-5|NA|once|TRBV28
TGTGCCAGCAGTTCCTTTGGCCAGCCCCAGCATTTT
CASSSFGQPQHF
>TRBJ1-1|TRBD1|NA|TRBV4-1
TGCGCCAGCAGCCAGGGACAGGGGGCGTTCACTGAAGCTTTCTTT
CASSQGQGAFTEAFF
>TRBJ1-1|TRBD1|once|TRBV28
TGTGCCAGCAGTACAGGGGGCGCCGACACTGAAGCTTTCTTT
CASSTGGADTEAFF
>TRBJ1-2|NA|NA|TRBV28
TGTGCCAGCAGGTCTCTCTGGCGGATGAACTATGGCTACACCTTC
CASRSLWRMNYGYTF
>TRBJ2-7|NA|few|TRBV10-3
TGTGCCATCAGTGAGTCGAGCCCCGAGCAGTACTTC
CAISESSPEQYF
>TRBJ1-5|NA|NA|TRBV28
TGTGCCAGCCTGGCTAGCGGGAGGCCCCAGCATTTT
CASLASGRPQHF
>TRBJ2-7|NA|NA|TRBV6-8
TGTGCCAGCAGTTACGGGGCAGGACCCTACGAGCAGTACTTC
CASSYGAGPYEQYF
>TRBJ1-2|TRBD1|NA|TRBV2
TGTGCCAGCAGGGACAGGGGTGACTTCTATGGCTACACCTTC
CASRDRGDFYGYTF
>TRBJ2-1|TRBD2|NA|TRBV7-3
TGTGCCAGCAGCTTTGAGGGGACTAGCGCCAGCTCCTACAATGAGCAGTTCTTC
CASSFEGTSASSYNEQFF
>TRBJ2-6|TRBD1|NA|TRBV2
TGTGCCAGCCAGAGACAGGGGTCTGGGGCCAACGTCCTGACTTTC
CASQRQGSGANVLTF
>TRBJ1-1|NA|few|TRBV20-1
TGCAGTGCAAGACAGGTCCGGGAAGCTTTCTTT
CSARQVREAFF
>TRBJ1-5|NA|NA|TRBV18
TGTGCCAGCTCACCACAAGAAGTGGAGGGACAGCCCCAGCATTTT
CASSPQEVEGQPQHF
>TRBJ1-2|NA|NA|TRBV29-1
TGCAGCGTTGCAGTCAGGGCGGATGGCTACACCTTC
CSVAVRADGYTF
>TRBJ1-2|NA|NA|TRBV7-2
TGTGCCAGCAGCGCCCGGGCCTCTAAGAGGGAAGGCTACACCTTC
CASSARASKREGYTF
>TRBJ1-2|NA|few|TRBV6-6
TGTGCCACCACATCGGGGAAAGGCGGCTACACCTTC
CATTSGKGGYTF
>TRBJ1-5|NA|few|TRBV6-5
TGTGCCACCCGAATGGGGCGGAATCAGCCCCAGCATTTT
CATRMGRNQPQHF
>TRBJ2-6|TRBD1|NA|TRBV5-1
TGCGCCAGCAGCTCGGACAGGGGGCTTGGGGCCAACGTCCTGACTTTC
CASSSDRGLGANVLTF
>TRBJ2-7|NA|few|TRBV6-5
TGTGCCAGCAGTTACTCGATTGGGGGGTCCTACGAGCAGTACTTC
CASSYSIGGSYEQYF
>TRBJ2-7|NA|NA|TRBV6-1
TGTGCCAGCAGTGAACGGGGCGAGCAGTACTTC
CASSERGEQYF
>TRBJ1-5|NA|NA|TRBV9
TGTGCCAGCAGCGGCGGGGGAGGACAGCCCCAGCATTTT
CASSGGGGQPQHF
>TRBJ2-3|TRBD1|NA|TRBV7-9
TGTGCCAACCGGGACAGGAGCACAGATACGCAGTATTTT
CANRDRSTDTQYF
>TRBJ2-1|NA|NA|TRBV20-1
TGCAGTGCTATGGACTGGGCTGAGCAGTTCTTC
CSAMDWAEQFF
>TRBJ1-3|TRBD1|few|TRBV6-1
TGTGCCAGCCAACAGGGGTATGAAGGAAACACCATATATTTT
CASQQGYEGNTIYF
>TRBJ1-5|TRBD1|NA|TRBV7-8
TGTGCCAGCAGCGCCCGGGACAGGGGGGATCAGCCCCAGCATTTT
CASSARDRGDQPQHF